What follows is one T cell receptor (beta chain) and its context. The record originates from a study of blood T cell repertoires in COVID-19. Assay used: immunoSEQ multiplex PCR; TCRdb lists only in-frame clones, some missing. The sample holds tens of thousands of clones, around 86% seen once. The source material was peripheral blood. The sequence was collected from a man in his forties with acute or convalescent COVID-19.

The CDR3 sequence is CASSLDDGTGGRKQFF. DNA of the CDR3: TGTGCCAGCAGCTTAGACGACGGGACAGGGGGAAGGAAGCAGTTCTTC. The V gene is TRBV7-2, the J gene TRBJ2-1; 11 bases align to TRBD1. The V gene's germline CDR1 is SGHTA and CDR2 FQGNSA. This CDR3 contains 16 residues. V gave up 1 base and J gave up 11 bases; unmatched junction bases: 10.